Following are 13 T cell receptor beta chains from one sample sequenced in a study of cytomegalovirus exposure and HLA in healthy donors. PCR primers comprised 60 Vbeta and 13 Jbeta primers. Profiled with immunoSEQ multiplex PCR; TCRdb holds only in-frame clones, not every one. Among fewer than 200,000 clones listed, just under 80% were seen once. The sample comprised PBMCs. These receptors were collected from a man aged 25 to 40 in good health and CMV-seronegative.

The J gene is TRBJ2-7, the V gene TRBV28; the match to TRBD1 covers 7 bases. The V segment lost 6 bases and the J segment 3 bases; nucleotides outside the gene matches: 5. The CDR3 spans 13 residues. CDR1 and CDR2 from the germline V gene are MDHEN and SYDVKM. CDR3 nucleotide sequence: TGTGCCAGCAGAGGGGGCTCCTACTACGAGCAGTACTTC. As protein: CASRGGSYYEQYF.

The chain recombines TRBV7-9 with TRBJ2-4; 7 positions match TRBD2. CDR1 and CDR2 from the germline V gene are SEHNR and FQNEAQ (reference sequence). The CDR3 length is 15 residues. The V gene end was trimmed by 0 bases and the J gene end by 6 bases; junction bases not matched to a gene: 5. CDR3 amino acids: CASSLASREGNIQYF. DNA of the CDR3: TGTGCCAGCAGCTTAGCCTCCAGGGAGGGAAACATTCAGTACTTC.

The chain recombines TRBV5-4 with TRBJ1-4, with unresolved D. V shed 2 bases and J shed 10 bases, with 12 bases lying between them. Per the germline V gene, CDR1 is SGHNT and CDR2 is YYREEE (reference sequence). This CDR3 is 13 amino acids long. The CDR3: CASSFGETGKLFF. The CDR3 bases are TGTGCCAGCAGCTTTGGAGAGACCGGAAAACTGTTTTTT. The whole variable domain, remainder taken from reference TRBV5-4 and TRBJ1-4, is ETGVTQSPTHLIKTRGQQVTLRCSSQSGHNTVSWYQQALGQGPQFIFQYYREEENGRGNFPPRFSGLQFPNYSSELNVNALELDDSALYLCASSFGETGKLFFGSGTQLSVL.

The J gene is TRBJ2-5, the V gene TRBV27; 11 nucleotides align to TRBD2. The CDR3 loop spans 16 amino acids. With V trimmed by 5 bases and J by 1 base, 6 bases remained unmatched. CDR1 is MNHEY, CDR2 SMNVEV, per germline (reference sequence). CDR3 amino acids: CASSPILAGGQETQYF. The CDR3 DNA reads as TGTGCCAGCAGTCCTATCCTAGCGGGGGGCCAAGAGACCCAGTACTTC.

The chain is built from TRBV4-3 and TRBJ1-5, with TRBD1 matching 10 bases. This CDR3 is 15 amino acids long. Per germline, CDR1 LGHNA and CDR2 YSLEER. Germline trimming cut 4 bases from V and 6 bases from J; bases unmatched to any gene: 6. CDR3 in DNA: TGCGCCAGCAGCCTGGGGACAGGGGACGTTCAGCCCCAGCATTTT. This encodes CASSLGTGDVQPQHF.

This chain joins TRBV19 and TRBJ2-5; TRBD2 might be the D (5 bases). CDR1 is LNHDA, CDR2 SQIVND, per germline (reference sequence). V shed 1 base and J shed 2 bases, with 11 bases lying between them. This CDR3 region has 15 residues. The CDR3 spells CASSIGGRAQETQYF. The CDR3 nucleotides read TGTGCCAGTAGTATAGGAGGGCGGGCACAAGAGACCCAGTACTTC.

The gene calls are TRBV7-9 and TRBJ1-6, with D possibly being TRBD1 (6 bases). Trimming stripped 0 bases from V and 3 bases from J, with 9 bases between. The length of the CDR3 is 16 residues. The germline V gene encodes CDR1 SEHNR and CDR2 FQNEAQ (reference sequence). CDR3 nucleotides: TGTGCCAGCAGCTTAGCTGGGACACACTATAATTCACCCCTCCACTTT. It specifies CASSLAGTHYNSPLHF. Using reference TRBV7-9 and TRBJ1-6 for the parts outside the CDR3, the full variable domain is DTGVSQNPRHKITKRGQNVTFRCDPISEHNRLYWYRQTLGQGPEFLTYFQNEAQLEKSRLLSDRFSAERPKGSFSTLEIQRTEQGDSAMYLCASSLAGTHYNSPLHFGNGTRLTVT.

The rearrangement joins TRBV7-9 to TRBJ1-1; D is uncertain. The CDR3 has 12 residues. CDR1 and CDR2 from the germline V gene are SEHNR and FQNEAQ (reference sequence). The ends were cut back, 5 bases at V and 7 bases at J, with 11 bases in the middle. This CDR3 is CASSPSRSEAFF. The CDR3 bases are TGTGCCAGCAGCCCTAGTAGGAGTGAAGCTTTCTTT.

Worth noting for this clone: The sample has other DNA sequences that encode this CDR3 too. The V gene is TRBV4-3, the J gene TRBJ1-1; the match to TRBD1 covers 7 bases. The CDR3 has 14 amino acids. With V trimmed by 4 bases and J by 8 bases, 10 bases remained unmatched. The germline gives CDR1 LGHNA, CDR2 YSLEER. CDR3 protein: CASSRQGEGTEAFF. The CDR3 DNA reads TGCGCCAGCAGCCGACAGGGAGAGGGGACCGAAGCTTTCTTT.

The chain has TRBV10-3 and TRBJ2-2; D uncertain. Germline V gene lookup returns CDR1 ENHRY and CDR2 SYGVKD. The CDR3 contains 15 residues. The germline V and J ends were trimmed by 10 bases and 6 bases, with 21 bases remaining between them. The CDR3 protein is CATIPRPEYAGELFF. CDR3 nucleotide sequence: TGTGCCACCATCCCCAGGCCAGAGTACGCCGGGGAGCTGTTTTTT.

This clone was seen a handful of times. This CDR3 reads CASSWAGGNQPQHF. The CDR3 DNA is TGTGCCAGCAGCTGGGCGGGCGGGAATCAGCCCCAGCATTTT. V usage is TRBV5-6 and J usage is TRBJ1-5; unclear D gene. The CDR3 is 14 residues long. Trimming cost V 3 bases and J 4 bases, with 11 bases left between them. From germline, CDR1 is SGHDT and CDR2 YYEEEE.

In DNA, the CDR3 is TGTGCCAGCAGCTTGACTAGCGGGTACACCGGGGAGCTGTTTTTT. Its translation is CASSLTSGYTGELFF. This chain joins TRBV7-2 and TRBJ2-2; TRBD2 matches 10 bases. V dropped 3 bases and J dropped 3; count of bases not matched to a gene: 1. The germline V gene has CDR1 SGHTA and CDR2 FQGNSA. The CDR3 is 15 residues long.

The chain couples TRBV5-4 to TRBJ2-1; 9 nucleotides agree with TRBD1. Trimming took 3 bases from V and 7 from J; bases not matched to a gene: 14. CDR1 SGHNT and CDR2 YYREEE come from the germline V gene (reference sequence). The CDR3 totals 17 residues. Here the CDR3 reads CASSSPTGGAWGNEQFF. CDR3 nucleotide sequence: TGTGCCAGCAGCTCCCCTACAGGGGGCGCTTGGGGTAATGAGCAGTTCTTC.